This TCR beta chain was retrieved from a study of tumor-infiltrating lymphocytes in primary liver carcinoma. Across the whole study: Samples gave roughly 3.65 to 7.13 million productive TCRbeta reads, similar across tissue types. Study outcomes and limitations: Tumors and blood were compared for top-250-clone fraction, and tumors had the significantly higher value (p = 0.039). Tumor-adjacent and tumor-blood pairs shared less of their repertoires than tumor region pairs shared.

A constant-region primer served to make TCR beta cDNA from about 500 ng total RNA. Slightly modified ARM-PCR, run as three nested multiplex PCR rounds, produced the TCR beta libraries. PCR rounds one and two used TRBV1-TRBV30 forward primers with a C-beta reverse primer for about 9 cycles each. TCRdb ran MiXCR on the multiplex PCR reads and lists one entry per CDR3 protein. The table has 80,000 or so distinct CDR3 sequences, around 66% seen once; the top ten hold 26%. This clonotype was recorded a few times. As yet, its antigen is unknown. This may stem from a read error, because a much larger clone lies one nucleotide away. The CDR3 does not end in the conserved phenylalanine or tryptophan, so this is likely a read error. From unsorted bulk tissue weighing roughly 18-30 mg, DNA and RNA were co-extracted. With chronic HBV infection, the patients were also treatment-naive. Germline V CDR1 and CDR2: SGHRS, YFSETQ. The CDR3 is 14 residues long. The V and J ends lost 4 bases and 7 bases, in that order; junction bases with no gene match: 9.

Sequenced material: tumor-adjacent normal liver tissue. The sequence was obtained from a man aged 35 to 55 with primary liver carcinoma and hepatitis B virus infection. This sequence joins TRBV5-1 and TRBJ2-7; TRBD1 matches 9 bases. CDR3 DNA: TGCGCCAGCAGCCCTCCGGGACAGGGAAGGGAGCAGTACTCC. Translating gives CASSPPGQGREQYS.